The present T cell receptor (beta chain) was sequenced within a study of CD8+ T cells in alopecia areata. Germline V gives CDR1 GTSNPN, CDR2 SVGIG (reference sequence). The CDR3 runs 13 residues. V was clipped by 4 bases and J by 6 bases, with 15 bases between them. This clone was counted once. Sequencing used cDNA as its template, made by extracting RNA and reverse transcribing it. Sequencing was performed with immunoSEQ multiplex PCR; in TCRdb, only in-frame clones are kept and a portion is missing. Of over 150,000 clones listed, roughly 65% were seen once; the top ten hold roughly 1.7%. The starting material was CD4+ T cells sorted from blood, obtained at week 0. The chain employs TRBV30 and TRBJ1-2; perhaps TRBD1 as D (5 bases). The TCR was taken from a human donor with alopecia areata. CDR3 nucleotide sequence: TGTGCCTGGAAGGCGCGGCAGGGAGATGGCTACACCTTC. The encoded protein is CAWKARQGDGYTF. Using reference TRBV30 and TRBJ1-2 for the parts outside the CDR3, the full variable domain is SQTIHQWPATLVQPVGSPLSLECTVEGTSNPNLYWYRQAAGRGLQLLFYSVGIGQISSEVPQNLSASRPQDRQFILSSKKLLLSDSGFYLCAWKARQGDGYTFGSGTRLTVV.